This T cell receptor beta chain comes out of a study of CD4 T cells in relation to SARS-CoV-2 and coronaviruses. Remarks on this clone: Antigen: not known.

Clones were read by immunoSEQ multiplex PCR, and TCRdb kept only the in-frame ones, dropping some. The sample records under 25,000 clones, approximately 80% being singletons. Before the COVID-19 pandemic, during about 2011-2019, CD4+ T cells were taken from unexposed donors. CD4+ T cells were isolated from the cells after about nine days of culture. This CDR3 has 17 residues. Germline CDR1 reads SGDLS; CDR2 reads YYNGEE. Trimming took 2 bases from V and 0 from J; bases not matched to a gene: 4. The sequence derives from a human donor in good health. The material sequenced was CD4+ T cells from PBMCs, cultured in vitro. The chain combines TRBV9 with TRBJ2-1; 11 bases are shared with TRBD2. CDR3 sequence (DNA): TGTGCCAGCAGCGTCGGACTAGCGGGTAGCTCCTACAATGAGCAGTTCTTC. The encoded protein is CASSVGLAGSSYNEQFF.